This entry features one TCR beta chain sequence. Antigen specificity is unknown. The data were obtained in a study of shared clonotypes between healthy human individuals. The assay was carried out at the deep level. Produced via immunoSEQ multiplex PCR; TCRdb's table is partial and in-frame only. The data show 2 million to 3 million clones, approximately 93% seen once. Study-wide points: Clonotypes not shared had lower generation probabilities than those common to all four donors.

Germline assignment: CDR1 SGHRS and CDR2 YFSETQ. CDR3 length: 14 amino acids. Trimming cost V 3 bases and J 5 bases; bases outside gene matches: 7. The chain links TRBV5-1 to TRBJ2-5, with TRBD2 matching over 7 bases. The sample comprised naive CD4+ T cells from PBMCs. Subset described: CD45RA+ positively selected. The source is a man younger than 35 in good health. Some clones in this sample may be carry-over from other donors' samples. Here the CDR3 reads CASSYTSASETQYF. CDR3 DNA sequence: TGCGCCAGCAGCTACACTAGCGCCAGCGAGACCCAGTACTTC.